This T cell receptor beta chain was captured in a study of shared T cell receptors in the human thymus. CDR3 length: 11 amino acids. Germline CDR1 reads SGHTS; CDR2 reads YDEGEE. The table came from immunoSEQ multiplex PCR; TCRdb's copy has only in-frame clones and leaves some out. The sample contains more than 550,000 clones, 70% to 90% of which appear only once. This sample also belongs to another study, concerning human thymus T cells. That work states: It was healthy Finnish infants having corrective surgery for congenital heart defects who were the donors. Thymic resections from corrective heart surgery supplied the tissue. Thymic and blood repertoires seemed to favor certain V and J genes. Related studies noted strongly shared thymic repertoires across unrelated people.

The chain recombines TRBV5-8 with TRBJ1-2, with D possibly TRBD1 on 6 matching bases. The sequence was obtained from a girl under three years old with a congenital heart defect. The specimen sequenced was thymocytes. CDR3 region: CAPGGDYGYTF. CDR3 in DNA: TGTGCTCCGGGGGGCGACTATGGCTACACCTTC.